This TCR beta chain was captured by sequencing in a study of blood T cell repertoires in COVID-19. Which cohort a participant joined came from the clinical history participants gave. Assay: immunoSEQ multiplex PCR; the TCRdb copy retains only in-frame clones and omits some. The sample shows around 300,000 clones, around 86% of them seen only once. Germline CDR1 MNHEY, CDR2 SMNVEV (reference sequence). With 2 bases clipped from V and 3 bases from J, the junction kept 7 bases outside the gene matches. This CDR3 comprises 15 residues. The chain couples TRBV27 to TRBJ2-7, with TRBD1 matching 7 bases. The sample was PBMCs or T cells enriched from blood (not recorded which). The sequence derives from a woman aged 40 to 50 who had recovered from COVID-19. The CDR3 loop reads CASSLGPTGYYEQYF. Here the CDR3 DNA reads TGTGCCAGCAGTTTAGGCCCGACAGGGTACTACGAGCAGTACTTC.